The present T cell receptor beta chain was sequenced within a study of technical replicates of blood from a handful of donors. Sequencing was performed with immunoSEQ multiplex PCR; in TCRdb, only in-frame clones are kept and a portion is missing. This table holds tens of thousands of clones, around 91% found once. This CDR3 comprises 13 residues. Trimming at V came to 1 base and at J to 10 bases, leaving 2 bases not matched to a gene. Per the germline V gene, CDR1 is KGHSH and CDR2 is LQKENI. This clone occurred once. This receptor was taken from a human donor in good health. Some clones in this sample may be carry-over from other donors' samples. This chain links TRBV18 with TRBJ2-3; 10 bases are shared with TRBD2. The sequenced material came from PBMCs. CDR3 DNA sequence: TGTGCCAGCTCACCACTCCTAGCGGGGGCGCAGTATTTT. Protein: CASSPLLAGAQYF.